This T cell receptor (beta chain) is drawn from a study of immune evolution from preneoplasia to lung adenocarcinoma. TCRdb's copy holds only in-frame clones and misses some; the assay was immunoSEQ multiplex PCR. The table shows tens of thousands of clones, with approximately 80% occurring only once. The trim removed 10 bases at V and 4 bases at J, leaving 4 bases unmatched. Germline V lookup: CDR1 LNHDA, CDR2 SQIVND (reference sequence). This CDR3 comprises 11 residues. The TCR originated in a person aged 60 to 70 with lung adenocarcinoma. The chain has TRBV19 and TRBJ2-7, with 7 bases matching TRBD1. The sample consisted of FFPE invasive lung adenocarcinoma tissue. The CDR3 nucleotides are TGTGCCACCAAGGACAGGTACGAGCAGTACTTC. This encodes CATKDRYEQYF.